One sample yielded the 26 T cell receptor beta chains listed below, sequenced in a study of blood T cell repertoires in COVID-19. Assay used: immunoSEQ multiplex PCR; TCRdb lists only in-frame clones, some missing. This table has approximately 90,000 clones, about 86% appearing once. The sequenced material came from peripheral blood. All receptors come from a man in his sixties with acute or convalescent COVID-19.

This chain connects TRBV6-4 to TRBJ2-7; unclear D gene. There are 14 residues in the CDR3. The V gene's germline CDR1 is MRHNA and CDR2 SNTAGT. Trimming removed 8 bases at V and 2 bases at J, with 16 bases between. CDR3: CASGESPPPYEQYF. The CDR3, as DNA: TGTGCCAGCGGAGAGTCTCCCCCACCCTACGAGCAGTACTTC.

The chain has TRBV6-5 and TRBJ2-3, with 9 positions matching TRBD1. The CDR3 is made up of 15 amino acids. Germline V CDR1 and CDR2: MNHEY, SVGAGI. V shed 6 bases and J 0 bases; nucleotides not matched to a gene: 4. The CDR3 here is CASSLQGASTDTQYF. The CDR3 DNA sequence: TGTGCCAGCAGCCTACAGGGGGCCAGCACAGATACGCAGTATTTT.

The genes are TRBV18 and TRBJ1-5, with TRBD1 as a possible D gene (6 bases). This CDR3 region has 16 residues. Germline CDR1 KGHSH, CDR2 LQKENI. Trimming removed 4 bases from V and 0 bases from J, with 13 bases in between. This CDR3 is CASSRARTDSNQPQHF. CDR3 in DNA: TGTGCCAGCTCACGCGCAAGGACAGATAGCAATCAGCCCCAGCATTTT. The full variable domain, its missing parts supplied by reference TRBV18 and TRBJ1-5, is NAGVMQNPRHLVRRRGQEARLRCSPMKGHSHVYWYRQLPEEGLKFMVYLQKENIIDESGMPKERFSAEFPKEGPSILRIQQVVRGDSAAYFCASSRARTDSNQPQHFGDGTRLSIL.

This clone appeared a single time. The rearrangement uses TRBV21-1 and TRBJ1-1. TRBV21-1 is a listed pseudogene. The CDR3 has 17 amino acids. DNA for the CDR3: TGTGCCAGCAGCCACATAATTGGGCGGGGAGCGAGGACTGAAGCTTTCTTT. Translated, it gives CASSHIIGRGARTEAFF.

The gene calls are TRBV7-2 and TRBJ2-2; TRBD2 matches at 9 bases. The junction had 2 bases not matched to a gene; V was cut back by 2 bases and J by 4 bases. This CDR3 comprises 15 residues. Germline V gene lookup returns CDR1 SGHTA and CDR2 FQGNSA. In nucleotides, the CDR3 is TGTGCCAGCAGCTTAACTAGCGGGTTCACCGGGGAGCTGTTTTTT. Encoded protein: CASSLTSGFTGELFF.

The chain uses TRBV5-1 and TRBJ2-5, with a tentative D call TRBD2 (7 bases). Germline V gene lookup returns CDR1 SGHRS and CDR2 YFSETQ. CDR3 length: 15 residues. V lost 2 bases, J lost 7 bases, and 18 bases lay in between. This CDR3 is CASSLEGGPWGTQYF. CDR3 coding DNA: TGCGCCAGCAGCTTAGAGGGGGGGCCGTGGGGGACCCAGTACTTC.

This clone was counted a single time. The chain couples TRBV7-2 to TRBJ1-3; D is perhaps TRBD1 (5 bases). The CDR3 has 15 amino acids. Germline CDR1 and CDR2: SGHTA and FQGNSA. Trimming removed 5 bases at V and 0 bases at J, with 11 bases between. The CDR3 DNA is TGTGCCAGCAGCACCGACAGACACTCTGGAAACACCATATATTTT. This translates into CASSTDRHSGNTIYF.

This rearrangement joins TRBV9 to TRBJ2-5, with 9 bases aligning to TRBD1. The CDR3 length is 16 residues. Germline-derived CDR1 and CDR2 are SGDLS and YYNGEE. V lost 3 bases and J lost 1; bases outside the gene matches: 7. CDR3 nucleotides: TGTGCCAGCAGCGGACAGGGGGGGGACTCCCAAGAGACCCAGTACTTC. This translates into CASSGQGGDSQETQYF. Full variable domain (missing parts from reference TRBV9 and TRBJ2-5): DSGVTQTPKHLITATGQRVTLRCSPRSGDLSVYWYQQSLDQGLQFLIQYYNGEERAKGNILERFSAQQFPDLHSELNLSSLELGDSALYFCASSGQGGDSQETQYFGPGTRLLVL.

V and J are TRBV5-1 and TRBJ2-3, with 8 nucleotides matching TRBD2. With 1 base clipped from V and 11 bases from J, the junction kept 6 bases outside the gene matches. Germline V CDR1 and CDR2: SGHRS, YFSETQ. The CDR3 covers 13 residues. CDR3 residues: CASSLPVAGGQYF. The CDR3 DNA reads as TGCGCCAGCAGCTTGCCGGTTGCGGGGGGGCAGTATTTT.

This clone showed up just once. The rearrangement uses TRBV19 and TRBJ1-4, with 8 bases identical to TRBD1. Losses at the gene ends were 5 bases for V and 6 bases for J; bases not matched to a gene: 8. This CDR3 contains 15 residues. The germline V gene has CDR1 LNHDA and CDR2 SQIVND (reference sequence). CDR3 DNA: TGTGCCAGTAGTTCATACAGGGGGGGAGATGAAAAACTGTTTTTT. Protein product: CASSSYRGGDEKLFF.

This clone was observed a few times. The chain is built from TRBV2 and TRBJ1-5; 7 bases align to TRBD1. The trim removed 5 bases at V and 5 bases at J, leaving 9 bases unmatched. Germline V CDR1 and CDR2: SNHLY, FYNNEI. The CDR3 covers 15 residues. The CDR3 DNA reads as TGTGCCAGCAGTAAAATGACAGGGCGCGATCAGCCCCAGCATTTT. Translation: CASSKMTGRDQPQHF. Drawing the rest from reference TRBV2 and TRBJ1-5, the complete variable domain is EPEVTQTPSHQVTQMGQEVILRCVPISNHLYFYWYRQILGQKVEFLVSFYNNEISEKSEIFDDQFSVERPDGSNFTLKIRSTKLEDSAMYFCASSKMTGRDQPQHFGDGTRLSIL.

This clone occurred a few times. At one of its ends the junction is not consistent with the germline gene, which may arise from a read error. The chain joins TRBV7-2 to TRBJ2-1; 13 nucleotides line up with TRBD2. The CDR3 consists of 16 residues. Per germline, CDR1 SGHTA and CDR2 FQGNSA. Here the CDR3 DNA reads TGTGCCAGCAGCTTAGCTCTCCCCGGGACTAGCGGGGCTCCGATCTTC. Translated: CASSLALPGTSGAPIF.

The chain combines TRBV4-1 with TRBJ2-4, with TRBD1 matching over 9 bases. The CDR3 is made up of 15 amino acids. Germline V CDR1 and CDR2: MGHRA, YSYEKL. J lost 7 bases, V lost 5 bases, and 9 bases had no gene match. The chain's CDR3 is CASSSTGQGLNIQYF. The CDR3, as DNA: TGCGCCAGCAGCTCCACCGGACAGGGGCTTAACATTCAGTACTTC.

The J gene is TRBJ2-1, the V gene TRBV10-3, with TRBD2 identical over 11 bases. The length of the CDR3 is 15 residues. Trimming removed 3 bases from V and 14 bases from J; junction bases left unmatched: 12. In germline, CDR1 is ENHRY, CDR2 SYGVKD. The CDR3 bases are TGTGCCATCAGTGATGGGGTTAGCGGGAGGGCCAGGAAGTTCTTC. Amino acids: CAISDGVSGRARKFF.

The J gene is TRBJ1-5, the V gene TRBV28, with D tentatively TRBD1 (5 bases). This CDR3 contains 16 residues. The V end was cut by 3 bases, the J end by 1 base, with 13 bases between. Germline loops: CDR1 MDHEN, CDR2 SYDVKM. The CDR3 DNA reads as TGTGCCAGCAGTTTCGGGGGGGTCGGGAGCAATCAGCCCCAGCATTTT. Translation: CASSFGGVGSNQPQHF.

The chain joins TRBV2 to TRBJ1-3, with D maybe TRBD1 (6 bases). CDR1 and CDR2 from the germline V gene are SNHLY and FYNNEI. Trimming took off 8 bases at V and 0 bases at J, with 8 bases between the two ends. The length of the CDR3 is 13 residues. The DNA for the CDR3 is TGTGCCAGCCTACAGGGCTCTGGAAACACCATATATTTT. Protein: CASLQGSGNTIYF.

This clone was counted only a few times. The chain links TRBV27 to TRBJ1-2; TRBD1 agrees at 7 bases. This CDR3 region has 15 residues. Germline V gives CDR1 MNHEY, CDR2 SMNVEV (reference sequence). V shed 3 bases, J shed 0 bases, and the junction held 4 bases outside the gene matches. The CDR3 reads CASSFQQGSNYGYTF. CDR3 nucleotide sequence: TGTGCCAGCAGTTTCCAACAGGGGTCTAACTATGGCTACACCTTC.

V and J are TRBV7-8 and TRBJ2-7; 7 nucleotides align to TRBD1. The CDR3 is 13 amino acids. Germline V gene data show CDR1 as SGHVS and CDR2 as FQNEAQ. J was trimmed by 2 bases and V by 6 bases; bases with no gene match: 4. The CDR3 sequence is CASSIDRAYEQYF. For the CDR3, the DNA is TGTGCCAGCAGTATAGACAGGGCCTACGAGCAGTACTTC. Filled out from reference TRBV7-8 and TRBJ2-7, the complete variable domain reads GAGVSQSPRYKVAKRGQDVALRCDPISGHVSLFWYQQALGQGPEFLTYFQNEAQLDKSGLPSDRFFAERPEGSVSTLKIQRTQQEDSAVYLCASSIDRAYEQYFGPGTRLTVT.

The table lists this clone with a few counts. The chain combines TRBV7-2 with TRBJ1-2; 8 bases map to TRBD1. This CDR3 contains 14 residues. Trimming took 5 bases from V and 8 from J; bases not matched to a gene: 10. Germline loops: CDR1 SGHTA, CDR2 FQGNSA. This CDR3 reads CASSGGQGIGGYTF. CDR3 DNA sequence: TGTGCCAGCAGCGGCGGACAGGGAATAGGGGGCTACACCTTC.

This clone was picked up a small number of times. This chain joins TRBV18 and TRBJ2-1, with 10 bases fitting TRBD2. Germline loops: CDR1 KGHSH, CDR2 LQKENI. CDR3 size: 15 residues. The junction had 13 bases not matched to a gene; V was cut back by 7 bases and J by 10 bases. CDR3 sequence (DNA): TGTGCCAGCTTAGGACTAGCGGCCAGGAGGGAGGAGCAGTTCTTC. Its protein is CASLGLAARREEQFF.

The J gene is TRBJ1-2, the V gene TRBV12-3 or TRBV12-4; D is uncertain. The CDR3 consists of 13 residues. Trimming took 2 bases from V and 4 from J, leaving 8 bases between them. The CDR3 reads CASSLSSSYGYTF. DNA of the CDR3: TGTGCCAGCAGTTTAAGTTCCAGCTATGGCTACACCTTC.

The V and J genes are TRBV9 and TRBJ1-5; 8 nucleotides align to TRBD1. The CDR3 contains 15 residues. Germline V gene lookup returns CDR1 SGDLS and CDR2 YYNGEE. With 3 bases clipped from V and 6 bases from J, the junction kept 8 bases outside the gene matches. CDR3 in DNA: TGTGCCAGCAGCGCCGGACAGGGAAGTGGTCAGCCCCAGCATTTT. This gives the protein CASSAGQGSGQPQHF.

The chain carries TRBV6-6 and TRBJ2-7; 8 bases are a match to TRBD2. Looked up from germline, CDR1 is MNHNY and CDR2 is SVGAGI (reference sequence). The J segment lost 2 bases and the V segment lost 6 bases, leaving 9 bases of the junction unmatched. The CDR3 loop spans 15 amino acids. The DNA for the CDR3 is TGTGCCAGCAGCAACAGCGGGGGCGCTGCCTACGAGCAGTACTTC. It is translated as CASSNSGGAAYEQYF.

The chain has TRBV9 and TRBJ2-1; 8 bases agree with TRBD2. The germline V gene has CDR1 SGDLS and CDR2 YYNGEE. V shed 4 bases, J shed 6 bases, and the junction held 6 bases outside the gene matches. This CDR3 has 14 amino acids. The CDR3 coding sequence is TGTGCCAGCAGCCCGGGAGGGCCGGGCAATGAGCAGTTCTTC. Encoded protein: CASSPGGPGNEQFF.

The chain has TRBV7-6 and TRBJ2-3; D possibly corresponds to TRBD2 (7 bases). CDR1 is SGHVS and CDR2 is FNYEAQ in the germline V gene. The CDR3 runs to 16 residues. Trimming pared 3 bases from V and 4 bases from J, leaving 17 bases between. Written as DNA, the CDR3 is TGTGCCAGCAGCTTTCAAGGGGGGGGGCAGCCAGATACGCAGTATTTT. This sequence encodes CASSFQGGGQPDTQYF.

The rearrangement joins TRBV19 to TRBJ1-6; 7 nucleotides align to TRBD1. Germline V gene lookup returns CDR1 LNHDA and CDR2 SQIVND (reference sequence). The CDR3 is 14 amino acids. Trimming took 2 bases from V and 14 from J; bases not matched to a gene: 9. CDR3 DNA: TGTGCCAGTAGTATACTTTCGGGACAGTTCACCCTCCACTTT. It specifies CASSILSGQFTLHF.